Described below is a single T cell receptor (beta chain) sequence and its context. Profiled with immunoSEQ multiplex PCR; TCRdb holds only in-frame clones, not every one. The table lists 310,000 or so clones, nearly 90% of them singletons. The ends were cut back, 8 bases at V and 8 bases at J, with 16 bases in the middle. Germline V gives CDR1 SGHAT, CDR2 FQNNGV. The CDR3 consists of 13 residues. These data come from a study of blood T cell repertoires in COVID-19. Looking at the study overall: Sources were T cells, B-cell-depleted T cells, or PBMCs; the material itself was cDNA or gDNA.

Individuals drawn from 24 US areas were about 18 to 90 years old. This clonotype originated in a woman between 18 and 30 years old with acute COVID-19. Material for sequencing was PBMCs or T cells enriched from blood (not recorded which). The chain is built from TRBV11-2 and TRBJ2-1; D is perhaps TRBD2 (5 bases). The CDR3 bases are TGTGCCAGCTACCCCGGGGTTGGGGATGAGCAGTTCTTC. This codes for CASYPGVGDEQFF. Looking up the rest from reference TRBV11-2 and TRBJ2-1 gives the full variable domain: EAGVAQSPRYKIIEKRQSVAFWCNPISGHATLYWYQQILGQGPKLLIQFQNNGVVDDSQLPKDRFSAERLKGVDSTLKIQPAKLEDSAVYLCASYPGVGDEQFFGPGTRLTVL.